This T cell receptor beta chain comes out of a study of CD8+ T cells in alopecia areata. The treatment was: oral pan-JAK inhibitor, 5-10 mg twice daily. V gave up 4 bases and J gave up 1 base, with 11 bases separating them. Germline V gene lookup returns CDR1 SQVTM and CDR2 ANQGSEA. CDR3 length: 13 residues. cDNA reverse transcribed from extracted RNA served as the sequencing template. Method: immunoSEQ multiplex PCR; TCRdb's copy keeps in-frame clones and lacks some. Altogether tens of thousands of clones are present, over 25% being singletons, with the ten largest covering 15%. The material was CD8+ T cells sorted from blood, obtained at week 4, from a patient treated with tofacitinib. This receptor was taken from a human donor with alopecia areata. This chain joins TRBV29-1 and TRBJ2-7; D is uncertain. CDR3 nucleotides: TGCAGCGTTGCGGTTAAGGATTCCTACGAGCAGTACTTC. It is translated as CSVAVKDSYEQYF.